This TCR beta chain was found in a study of shared clonotypes between healthy human individuals. The ends were cut back, 5 bases at V and 5 bases at J, with 18 bases in the middle. The CDR3 loop spans 15 amino acids. The germline gives CDR1 SGHVS, CDR2 FQNEAQ. The assay was immunoSEQ multiplex PCR, and TCRdb's table has in-frame clones only and misses some. The sample lists some 2,100,000 clones; roughly 91% were seen once. CD8 cells regarded as naive lacked CD45RO, were positively chosen for CCR7, and omitted terminally differentiated effector memory CD45RA+ cells. The source of this sequence is a man younger than 35 in good health. Some clones in this sample may be carry-over from other donors' samples. Sequenced sample: naive CD8+ T cells from PBMCs. V usage is TRBV7-8 and J usage is TRBJ1-1; a weak D match, TRBD1 (6 bases). The CDR3 protein is CASSDGIGGRTEAFF. CDR3 coding DNA: TGTGCCAGCAGCGATGGGATAGGGGGAAGGACTGAAGCTTTCTTT.